The next 30 T cell receptor beta chains were all read from a single sample in a study of blood T cell repertoires in COVID-19. TCRdb keeps only in-frame clones here, not all; method: immunoSEQ multiplex PCR. This sample has 25,000 to 35,000 clones, with 85% to 95% found just once. The sequencing sample was made of peripheral blood. These TCRs come from a human donor in a cohort sampled during active COVID-19.

This rearrangement joins TRBV24-1 to TRBJ2-3, with D hard to call. Germline V gene data show CDR1 as KGHDR and CDR2 as SFDVKD. V was clipped by 4 bases and J by 4 bases, with 5 bases between them. There are 12 residues in the CDR3. The CDR3 sequence: CATSENSDTQYF. CDR3 bases: TGTGCCACCAGTGAAAACTCAGATACGCAGTATTTT.

This clone was seen a single time. V and J are TRBV19 and TRBJ2-7, with D possibly being TRBD2 (7 bases). The V gene's germline CDR1 is LNHDA and CDR2 SQIVND (reference sequence). Trimming left V 3 bases short and J 3 bases short, with 15 bases between. This CDR3 comprises 15 residues. CDR3 in DNA: TGTGCCAGTAGTATCTCGGCGGGGGCCGGCTACGAGCAGTACTTC. It codes for CASSISAGAGYEQYF.

This sequence joins TRBV5-6 and TRBJ2-1; 7 bases agree with TRBD1. The CDR3 sequence is 17 residues long. V lost 2 bases, J lost 1 base, and 9 bases stayed unmatched. From germline, CDR1 is SGHDT and CDR2 YYEEEE. The CDR3 protein is CASSFFTGVLSYNEQFF. The DNA of the CDR3 is TGTGCCAGCAGCTTTTTTACAGGGGTCCTTTCCTACAATGAGCAGTTCTTC.

The table lists this clone with a count of one. The J gene is TRBJ1-6, the V gene TRBV9; TRBD1 is a possible D gene (6 bases). This CDR3 has 15 amino acids. The germline V and J ends were trimmed by 1 base and 7 bases, with 12 bases remaining between them. The germline V gene has CDR1 SGDLS and CDR2 YYNGEE. CDR3 DNA sequence: TGTGCCAGCAGCGTAACACAGGGAGGGAATTCACCCCTCCACTTT. It translates to CASSVTQGGNSPLHF.

The V call is TRBV19, the J call TRBJ2-3; D is ambiguous. Germline assignment: CDR1 LNHDA and CDR2 SQIVND (reference sequence). The CDR3 is 13 residues long. Trimming cost V 5 bases and J 10 bases, with 16 bases left between them. The CDR3 protein is CASSLVSVDSQYF. CDR3 nucleotides: TGTGCCAGTAGTCTTGTGTCGGTCGACTCGCAGTATTTT.

V is TRBV5-5 and J is TRBJ2-1; 11 bases map to TRBD2. There are 16 residues in the CDR3. The junction had 9 bases not matched to a gene; V was cut back by 4 bases and J by 6 bases. Germline V gene data show CDR1 as SGHKS and CDR2 as YYEKEE (reference sequence). CDR3 in DNA: TGTGCCAGCAGCCCTCACACTAGCGGGAGTATCAATGAGCAGTTCTTC. This sequence encodes CASSPHTSGSINEQFF. Full variable domain (rest looked up from reference TRBV5-5 and TRBJ2-1): DAGVTQSPTHLIKTRGQQVTLRCSPISGHKSVSWYQQVLGQGPQFIFQYYEKEERGRGNFPDRFSARQFPNYSSELNVNALLLGDSALYLCASSPHTSGSINEQFFGPGTRLTVL.

The chain combines TRBV6-5 with TRBJ2-2, with 7 positions matching TRBD1. The CDR3 consists of 14 residues. Germline-derived CDR1 and CDR2 are MNHEY and SVGAGI. With V trimmed by 4 bases and J by 6 bases, 5 bases remained unmatched. The CDR3 spells CASSSSRGSGELFF. The CDR3 region has the DNA TGTGCCAGCAGTTCCTCCAGGGGGTCCGGGGAGCTGTTTTTT.

V gene TRBV7-9 combines with J gene TRBJ1-6; 9 bases map to TRBD1. Germline CDR1 is SEHNR and CDR2 is FQNEAQ (reference sequence). After removal of 5 bases from V and 10 bases from J, the junction contained 9 bases not matched to a gene. The CDR3 covers 15 residues. The CDR3 is CASSKPGQGTSPLHF. The CDR3 DNA sequence: TGTGCCAGCAGCAAACCGGGACAGGGAACATCACCCCTCCACTTT.

The chain carries TRBV2 and TRBJ2-1; 8 bases are shared with TRBD2. In germline, CDR1 is SNHLY, CDR2 FYNNEI. After removal of 6 bases from V and 4 bases from J, the junction contained 11 bases not matched to a gene. This CDR3 has 16 amino acids. The CDR3 spells CASSPLGGAFYNEQFF. As DNA, the CDR3 is TGTGCCAGCAGCCCCCTCGGGGGGGCTTTTTACAATGAGCAGTTCTTC.

The V call is TRBV27, the J call TRBJ2-7, with 15 bases lining up with TRBD2. J was trimmed by 4 bases and V by 8 bases; bases with no gene match: 9. From germline, CDR1 is MNHEY and CDR2 SMNVEV (reference sequence). The CDR3 extends over 16 amino acids. This CDR3 is CASRPGLAGGLYEQYF. In DNA form, the CDR3 reads TGTGCCAGCCGGCCGGGACTAGCGGGAGGCCTATACGAGCAGTACTTC.

The J gene is TRBJ1-3, the V gene TRBV19; D possibly corresponds to TRBD1 (6 bases). CDR3 length: 17 amino acids. Between the trimmed V and J ends, which lost 5 bases and 1 base, there was a span of 18 bases. Germline CDR1 and CDR2: LNHDA and SQIVND (reference sequence). The chain's CDR3 is CASSPPQAGTSGNTIYF. CDR3 coding DNA: TGTGCCAGTAGTCCGCCCCAGGCTGGGACATCTGGAAACACCATATATTTT.

The CDR3 DNA sequence: TGTGCCAGCAGACCCAGCGGAAGCTCCTACAATGAGCAGTTCTTC. Translation gives CASRPSGSSYNEQFF. V is TRBV7-9 and J is TRBJ2-1, with D possibly being TRBD2 (5 bases). V was shortened by 6 bases and J by 0 bases, with 12 bases between the two germline ends. This CDR3 contains 15 residues. The germline gives CDR1 SEHNR, CDR2 FQNEAQ (reference sequence). The whole variable domain, remainder taken from reference TRBV7-9 and TRBJ2-1, is DTGVSQNPRHKITKRGQNVTFRCDPISEHNRLYWYRQTLGQGPEFLTYFQNEAQLEKSRLLSDRFSAERPKGSFSTLEIQRTEQGDSAMYLCASRPSGSSYNEQFFGPGTRLTVL.

The chain links TRBV13 to TRBJ2-7, with D maybe TRBD1 (6 bases). The CDR3 sequence is 14 residues long. Germline values: CDR1 PRHDT, CDR2 FYEKMQ (reference sequence). Trimming shortened V by 2 bases and J by 2 bases, and 10 bases separated the two germline ends. The CDR3 loop reads CASSLRGGAYEQYF. DNA of the CDR3: TGTGCCAGCAGCTTAAGAGGGGGAGCCTACGAGCAGTACTTC.

The count of this clone is one. V and J are TRBV11-1 and TRBJ2-1, with D unclear. The CDR3 extends over 15 amino acids. Germline CDR1 reads SGHAT; CDR2 reads FQDESV (reference sequence). V was clipped by 2 bases and J by 4 bases, with 12 bases between them. In DNA form, the CDR3 reads TGTGCCAGCAGCTTAAGGTCACAGAGTTACAATGAGCAGTTCTTC. It yields the protein CASSLRSQSYNEQFF.

The rearrangement uses TRBV7-3 and TRBJ1-6; the D gene is possibly TRBD1 (5 bases). In germline, CDR1 is SGHTA, CDR2 FQGTGA. V shed 1 base and J shed 5 bases, with 6 bases lying between them. The CDR3 sequence is 14 residues long. The CDR3 reads CASSLRQNNSPLHF. The CDR3 DNA follows: TGTGCCAGCAGCTTAAGACAGAATAATTCACCCCTCCACTTT.

The chain is built from TRBV4-1 and TRBJ1-1; no clear D. CDR3 length: 14 amino acids. The V end was cut by 4 bases, the J end by 8 bases, with 17 bases between. Germline assignment: CDR1 MGHRA and CDR2 YSYEKL. CDR3 protein: CASSPVFREAEAFF. The CDR3 DNA sequence: TGCGCCAGCAGCCCGGTTTTTAGGGAGGCAGAAGCTTTCTTT.

This chain uses TRBV19 with TRBJ2-1, with 12 bases lining up with TRBD2. Germline values: CDR1 LNHDA, CDR2 SQIVND (reference sequence). The length of the CDR3 is 16 residues. Unmatched junction bases numbered 4, after V lost 4 bases and J lost 3 bases. This CDR3 is CASSRLAGALYNEQFF. The CDR3 nucleotides are TGTGCCAGTAGTAGACTAGCGGGAGCCCTCTACAATGAGCAGTTCTTC.

The V and J genes are TRBV3-1 (or the pseudogene TRBV3-2) and TRBJ1-2; D is perhaps TRBD1 (5 bases). V dropped 4 bases and J dropped 7 bases, with 13 bases sitting between them. Germline CDR1 is LGHDT and CDR2 is YNNKEL (reference sequence). The CDR3 covers 13 residues. The CDR3 loop reads CASSPSGLGGYTF. The CDR3 bases are TGTGCCAGCAGCCCCTCAGGGCTTGGTGGCTACACCTTC.

In nucleotides, the CDR3 is TGTGCTAGTGGTTTGGGAGAGCTGTCTGAAGCTTTCTTT. Its translation: CASGLGELSEAFF. The V and J genes are TRBV12-5 and TRBJ1-1; D unresolved. V was cut by 1 base and J by 6 bases, with 9 bases left in between. This CDR3 has 13 amino acids. From germline, CDR1 is LGHNT and CDR2 FRNRAP.

The V and J genes are TRBV6-1 and TRBJ2-3; possibly TRBD2 for D (6 bases). Trimming cost V 2 bases and J 2 bases, with 29 bases left between them. The CDR3 covers 21 residues. Germline loops: CDR1 MNHNS, CDR2 SASEGT. CDR3 region: CASSEQYRGLSSPHITDTQYF. CDR3 DNA sequence: TGTGCCAGCAGTGAACAGTATCGCGGACTAAGCTCCCCCCATATCACAGATACGCAGTATTTT.

The rearrangement uses TRBV6-1 and TRBJ1-1, with a tentative D call TRBD1 (6 bases). CDR1 is MNHNS and CDR2 is SASEGT in the germline V gene. The ends were cut back, 2 bases at V and 1 base at J, with 8 bases in the middle. The CDR3 sequence is 14 residues long. CDR3 in DNA: TGTGCCAGCAGTGAATGGGGACAGAACACTGAAGCTTTCTTT. This codes for CASSEWGQNTEAFF.

The chain has TRBV18 and TRBJ2-5, with 7 positions matching TRBD1. This CDR3 spans 15 amino acids. J lost 5 bases, V lost 3 bases, and 9 bases had no gene match. Germline-derived CDR1 and CDR2 are KGHSH and LQKENI. DNA of the CDR3: TGTGCCAGCTCACCCTCAAGAGGGGGCATGGAGACCCAGTACTTC. This translates into CASSPSRGGMETQYF.

CDR3 sequence (DNA): TGTGCCAGCAGCGTGACTAGCGGGAGGGCGACAGATACGCAGTATTTT. It translates to CASSVTSGRATDTQYF. The V call is TRBV11-3, the J call TRBJ2-3, with 14 bases aligning to TRBD2. The CDR3 spans 16 residues. The V gene's germline CDR1 is SGHNT and CDR2 YENEEA. V lost 5 bases and J lost 3; bases outside the gene matches: 4.

The rearrangement uses TRBV9 and TRBJ2-3; 9 bases agree with TRBD1. CDR1 is SGDLS and CDR2 is YYNGEE in the germline V gene. J lost 3 bases, V lost 4 bases, and 12 bases had no gene match. The CDR3 totals 17 residues. CDR3 nucleotides: TGTGCCAGCAGCCCGTCGCCCGGGACAGGGACTACAGATACGCAGTATTTT. This codes for CASSPSPGTGTTDTQYF.

The chain uses TRBV9 and TRBJ2-2; 7 bases match TRBD2. The CDR3 has 17 amino acids. The J segment lost 6 bases and the V segment lost 0 bases, leaving 11 bases of the junction unmatched. Germline CDR1 and CDR2: SGDLS and YYNGEE. Written as DNA, the CDR3 is TGTGCCAGCAGCGTAGCTACCTGGACTAGTAATGCCGGGGAGCTGTTTTTT. Encoded protein: CASSVATWTSNAGELFF. Drawing the rest from reference TRBV9 and TRBJ2-2, the complete variable domain is DSGVTQTPKHLITATGQRVTLRCSPRSGDLSVYWYQQSLDQGLQFLIQYYNGEERAKGNILERFSAQQFPDLHSELNLSSLELGDSALYFCASSVATWTSNAGELFFGEGSRLTVL.

The chain employs TRBV10-2 and TRBJ1-5, with 10 bases aligning to TRBD1. V was clipped by 6 bases and J by 7 bases; unmatched bases: 9. The CDR3 contains 15 residues. Looked up from germline, CDR1 is WSHSY and CDR2 is SAAADI. The CDR3 sequence is CASSPGTGVVQPQHF. As DNA, the CDR3 is TGCGCCAGCAGCCCCGGGACAGGGGTGGTGCAGCCCCAGCATTTT.

This rearrangement joins TRBV5-1 to TRBJ2-1, with TRBD1 matching 11 bases. This CDR3 is 16 amino acids long. J was trimmed by 7 bases and V by 0 bases; bases with no gene match: 6. CDR1 is SGHRS and CDR2 is YFSETQ in the germline V gene. The CDR3 DNA sequence: TGCGCCAGCAGCTTGGAGGCCGGACAGGGGGCGAATGAGCAGTTCTTC. Translation gives CASSLEAGQGANEQFF.

The rearrangement uses TRBV3-1 (or the pseudogene TRBV3-2) and TRBJ1-1; 8 bases fit TRBD1. Germline-derived CDR1 and CDR2 are LGHDT and YNNKEL (reference sequence). This CDR3 spans 17 amino acids. V shed 4 bases and J 0 bases; nucleotides not matched to a gene: 10. CDR3 residues: CASSPTGQGFLNTEAFF. Here the CDR3 DNA reads TGTGCCAGCAGCCCGACCGGACAGGGCTTCTTGAACACTGAAGCTTTCTTT.

The genes are TRBV18 and TRBJ2-1; TRBD1 aligns across 7 bases. Trimming cost V 3 bases and J 2 bases; bases outside gene matches: 4. The CDR3 has 15 amino acids. Germline CDR1 KGHSH, CDR2 LQKENI. CDR3 DNA: TGTGCCAGCTCACCGACAGGGACGGCCTACAATGAGCAGTTCTTC. Its protein is CASSPTGTAYNEQFF.

This chain links TRBV4-2 with TRBJ2-2; D may be TRBD2 (6 bases). Germline V CDR1 and CDR2: LGHNA, YNFKEQ. V shed 0 bases and J shed 4 bases, with 9 bases lying between them. This CDR3 has 15 residues. CDR3 sequence (DNA): TGTGCCAGCAGCCAAGAGGACGGGAGCACCGGGGAGCTGTTTTTT. It is translated as CASSQEDGSTGELFF.